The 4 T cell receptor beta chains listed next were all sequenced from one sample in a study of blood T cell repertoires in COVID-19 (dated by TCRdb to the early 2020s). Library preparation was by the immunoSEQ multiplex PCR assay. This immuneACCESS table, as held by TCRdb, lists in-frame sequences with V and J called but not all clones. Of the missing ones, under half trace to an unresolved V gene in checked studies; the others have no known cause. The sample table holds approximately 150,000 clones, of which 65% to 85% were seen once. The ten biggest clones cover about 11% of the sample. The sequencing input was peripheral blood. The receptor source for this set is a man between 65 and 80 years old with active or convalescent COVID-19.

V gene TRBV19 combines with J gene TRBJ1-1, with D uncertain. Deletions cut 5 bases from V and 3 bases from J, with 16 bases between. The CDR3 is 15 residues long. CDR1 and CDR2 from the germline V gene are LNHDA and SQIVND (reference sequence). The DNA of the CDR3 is TGTGCCAGTAGTTGGCAGGCGGGGAAGTACACTGAAGCTTTCTTT. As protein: CASSWQAGKYTEAFF.

The CDR3 region is CASSRTRQDEQFF. For the CDR3, the DNA is TGTGCCAGCAGTCGGACTAGACAGGATGAGCAGTTCTTC. The gene calls are TRBV6-5 and TRBJ2-1; weak D call: TRBD2 (7 bases). Germline loops: CDR1 MNHEY, CDR2 SVGAGI. This CDR3 comprises 13 residues. Trimming removed 5 bases at V and 8 bases at J, with 13 bases between.

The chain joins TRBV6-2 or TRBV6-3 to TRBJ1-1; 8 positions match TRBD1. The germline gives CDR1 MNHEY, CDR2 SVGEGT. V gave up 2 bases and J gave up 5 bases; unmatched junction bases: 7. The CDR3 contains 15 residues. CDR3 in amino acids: CASSYPRQGNTEAFF. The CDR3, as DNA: TGTGCCAGCAGTTACCCGAGACAGGGGAATACTGAAGCTTTCTTT.

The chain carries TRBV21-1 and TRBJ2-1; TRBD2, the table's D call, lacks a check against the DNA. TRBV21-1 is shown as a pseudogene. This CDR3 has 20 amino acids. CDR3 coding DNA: TGTGCCAGCAGCAACCACCCGACCCCGACTAGCCGGGCCCCCTACAATGAGCAGTTCTTC. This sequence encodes CASSNHPTPTSRAPYNEQFF.